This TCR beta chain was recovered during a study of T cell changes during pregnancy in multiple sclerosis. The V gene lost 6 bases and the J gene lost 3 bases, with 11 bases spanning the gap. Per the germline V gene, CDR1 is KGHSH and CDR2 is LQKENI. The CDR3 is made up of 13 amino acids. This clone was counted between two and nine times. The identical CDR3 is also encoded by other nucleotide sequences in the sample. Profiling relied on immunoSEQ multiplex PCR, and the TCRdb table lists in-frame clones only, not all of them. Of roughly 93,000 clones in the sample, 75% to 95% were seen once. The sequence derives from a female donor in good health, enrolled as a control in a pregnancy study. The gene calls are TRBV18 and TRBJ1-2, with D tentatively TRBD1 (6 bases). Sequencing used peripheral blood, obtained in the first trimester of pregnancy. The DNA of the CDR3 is TGTGCCAGCTCCCCGGGGGGCCACTATGGCTACACCTTC. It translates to CASSPGGHYGYTF.